The sequence of this T cell receptor beta chain was determined in a study of blood T cell repertoires in COVID-19. Across the study: Samples of COVID-19 (acute and convalescent) were obtained from the United States, Italy and Spain.

Trimming removed 4 bases at V and 7 bases at J, with 10 bases between. The CDR3 has 12 residues. Original processing notes: Amplification from reference gene primers served as the basis for estimated nucleated cell counts. Clones were sequenced by immunoSEQ multiplex PCR, and TCRdb holds only the in-frame ones, with some missing. V, J and clone size derive from that table, while D and trimming were established from the DNA sequence. The data hold about 89,000 clones, with roughly 74% observed a single time. The V gene is TRBV12-3 or TRBV12-4, the J gene TRBJ1-1; weak D call: TRBD1 (6 bases). This clonotype was obtained from a man in his 70s with COVID-19, enrolled during active disease. The source material was peripheral blood. The CDR3 loop reads CASSYRVGEAFF. DNA for the CDR3: TGTGCCAGCAGTTACAGGGTGGGTGAAGCTTTCTTT.